These 4 T cell receptor beta chains were all obtained from the same sample, sequenced in a study of T cells in Graves' hyperthyroidism and ophthalmopathy. Template material for amplifying TCR beta CDR3 regions consisted of RNA transcripts. First-round RT-PCR targeting the TCR CDR3 was performed with the HTBI primer set. TCRdb re-called the multiplex PCR reads through MiXCR, storing one row per CDR3 protein. The sample contains about 560,000 distinct CDR3 sequences, about a sixth of which appear only once. Source material: blood. The receptors originated from a woman aged 25 to 45 with Graves' hyperthyroidism.

The chain employs TRBV20-1 and TRBJ2-1; a possible D gene is TRBD2 (5 bases). Germline V CDR1 and CDR2: DFQATT, SNEGSKA (reference sequence). V was shortened by 0 bases and J by 6 bases, with 12 bases between the two germline ends. The CDR3 contains 14 residues. Here the CDR3 DNA reads TGCAGTGCTAGAGATGTTGCTAGCATCAATGAGCAGTTCTTC. The encoded protein is CSARDVASINEQFF.

The rearrangement uses TRBV7-9 and TRBJ2-7; a possible D gene is TRBD1 (5 bases). Trimming shortened V by 5 bases and J by 3 bases, and 17 bases separated the two germline ends. The germline V gene encodes CDR1 SEHNR and CDR2 FQNEAQ (reference sequence). The CDR3 loop spans 15 amino acids. The CDR3 spells CASSPPKTGNYEQYF. CDR3 bases: TGTGCCAGCAGCCCACCTAAAACAGGAAACTACGAGCAGTACTTC.

The chain employs TRBV20-1 and TRBJ2-7; 10 nucleotides align to TRBD2. V trimming: 2 bases; J trimming: 9 bases; junction bases outside the gene matches: 4. CDR1 and CDR2 (germline): DFQATT, SNEGSKA (reference sequence). CDR3 length: 12 residues. CDR3 in DNA: TGCAGTGCTAGACCCGGACTAGCGGTGCAGTACTTC. Its protein product is CSARPGLAVQYF.

There are many counts of this clonotype. This sequence joins TRBV27 and TRBJ2-3, with no clear D. From germline, CDR1 is MNHEY and CDR2 SMNVEV (reference sequence). This CDR3 spans 13 amino acids. V was shortened by 1 base and J by 2 bases, with 4 bases between the two germline ends. CDR3 sequence (DNA): TGTGCCAGCAGTTTATGGCTCACAGATACGCAGTATTTT. This encodes CASSLWLTDTQYF.